This T cell receptor (beta chain) was captured by sequencing in a study of CD8 T cells in ankylosing spondylitis (dated by TCRdb to about 2017). In terms of the full investigation: The study profiled T cell receptor beta repertoires in healthy donors and ankylosing spondylitis patients to find disease-linked TCR variants. The whole study cohort included about a hundred healthy donors and some 27 ankylosing spondylitis patients. Samples of peripheral blood were taken, and for ankylosing spondylitis patients, synovial fluid was collected as well. The research as a whole found: Some motif variants had previously been reported in the synovial fluid and blood of reactive arthritis patients, which suggests shared mechanisms of disease initiation. A TCR beta motif made up of under ten highly homologous amino acid variants appeared to be characteristic of blood from ankylosing spondylitis patients. The disease-linked clones were reported to be significantly enriched in matched synovial fluid samples from ankylosing spondylitis patients. The disease-linked clones had a CD8+ phenotype and were found at relatively low frequencies in peripheral blood.

From the cysteine through the phenylalanine, the CDR3 covers 12 amino acids. CDR3 DNA is the only sequence kept; it has 36 bases, read in frame from the first base. Taken from the germline V gene, the CDR1 and CDR2 loops are SGHRS and YFSETQ. Deletion took 4 bases off V and 3 bases off J, with a span of 8 bases between the germline ends. This clonotype came up a few times. No antigen is known for it. There are no base qualities to consult, and no much larger clone falls within one base. Sequencing was performed on an Illumina HiSeq 2500. Quantitative 5'-RACE with molecular barcodes was the method used to prepare the TCR beta libraries. Turning to the authors' computational methods: To identify disease-linked TCR variants, a new computational method was used, one built on a probabilistic model of VDJ rearrangement. TCRdb handled the public reads itself, with Q25 trimming in fastp and clone calling in MiXCR, and kept productive beta chains. One record per CDR3 amino acid sequence lists the most common genes and DNA. TCRdb's processing, not the study's, gives the V and J calls here. The sample table holds over 700,000 distinct CDR3 sequences, of which 15% to 20% were seen once. Under 20% of the sample goes to the ten largest clones.

The V gene is TRBV5-1 and the J gene is TRBJ2-7, with the D segment possibly TRBD1 or TRBD2, each aligning over 5 bases. The TCR sequence derives from a male donor with ankylosing spondylitis. Sequenced sample: blood, either unsorted or a sorted T cell fraction (not recorded which). The CDR3: CASSGDVYEQYF. Here is the DNA: TGCGCCAGCAGCGGGGACGTCTACGAGCAGTACTTC.